The clone carrying this T cell receptor (beta chain) has more than one count but fewer than ten. The antigen is undetermined. This record belongs to a study of T-cell memory formation after mild COVID-19. This CDR3 contains 15 residues. Per the germline V gene, CDR1 is SGHRS and CDR2 is YFSETQ. Trimming stripped 4 bases from V and 6 bases from J, with 17 bases between. Study findings and constraints: A balance of CD4 and CD8 characterized clones contracting day 15 to 85, whereas later expanders leaned CD4+.

One entry per CDR3 protein results from TCRdb running MiXCR on the 5' RACE reads. There are about 400,000 distinct CDR3 sequences in the sample; about 17% occur only once, and about 22% lies in the top ten. This chain uses TRBV5-1 with TRBJ2-1, with D possibly TRBD2 on 7 matching bases. The receptor was derived from a man aged 18 to 30 who had mild COVID-19 (a few samples of this study predate the infection). Cell type and time point are not known. Input material: PBMCs or a T cell subset sorted from them (not recorded which). The CDR3 coding sequence is TGCGCCAGCAGCCCGAACTCGGGGGGCGTCAATGAGCAGTTCTTC. Translated: CASSPNSGGVNEQFF.